Below are 27 T cell receptor beta chains sequenced from a single sample in a study of regulatory T cells in long-lasting Graves disease. Construction of the TCR beta libraries employed iRepertoire HTBI primers in conjunction with Arm-PCR of CDR3 regions. TCRdb fed the multiplex PCR reads into MiXCR, producing one record per CDR3 protein. Seen here are 500,000 to 700,000 distinct CDR3 sequences, roughly 30% observed once, and the top ten hold 42%. Time point in this sample: persistent/refractory GD, antithyroid drugs over 5 years with positive TRAb. PBMC RNA was the source of the TCR library. Sequencing was performed on peripheral blood mononuclear cells (PBMCs), taken when the disease was refractory, from a patient treated with antithyroid drugs. These receptors all stem from a female donor with Graves disease.

This sequence joins TRBV6-5 and TRBJ2-7; TRBD2 aligns across 11 bases. J gave up 3 bases and V 0 bases, and 10 bases lay outside the gene matches. The CDR3 sequence is 18 residues long. Germline V gives CDR1 MNHEY, CDR2 SVGAGI. DNA of the CDR3: TGTGCCAGCAGTTACTCGCGAGTACAGACTAGCGGGATCTACGAGCAGTACTTC. Its translation: CASSYSRVQTSGIYEQYF.

The chain combines TRBV6-1 with TRBJ2-2; the D gene is possibly TRBD2 (5 bases). Germline values: CDR1 MNHNS, CDR2 SASEGT. Between the trimmed V and J ends, which lost 8 bases and 6 bases, there was a span of 13 bases. This CDR3 is built from 13 residues. In nucleotides, the CDR3 is TGTGCCAGCGGTACCGGGAAATCCGGGGAGCTGTTTTTT. It translates to CASGTGKSGELFF.

The table lists this clonotype with many counts. The chain recombines TRBV15 with TRBJ1-2; D gene ambiguous. The CDR3 runs 13 residues. Germline-derived CDR1 and CDR2 are LNHNV and YYDKDF (reference sequence). Trimming removed 0 bases at V and 7 bases at J, with 9 bases between. The CDR3 sequence is CATSRERRRGYTF. The CDR3 DNA sequence: TGTGCCACCAGCAGAGAAAGGAGGCGTGGCTACACCTTC.

This clonotype was recorded a few times. The DNA is left out, because the CDR3 cannot be placed on it with certainty; the CDR3 is given as TCRdb lists it. The V and J genes are TRBV6-1 and TRBJ1-4; the D call of TRBD1 is as the table states it, not checked on the DNA. The CDR3 is 12 residues long, ends included. Germline CDR1 and CDR2: MNHNS and SASEGT. CDR3 sequence reads: CASSTSTGILFF.

Many counts were recorded for this clonotype. The chain carries TRBV11-2 and TRBJ2-7; a possible D gene is TRBD2 (6 bases). The CDR3 contains 15 residues. Germline assignment: CDR1 SGHAT and CDR2 FQNNGV. V lost 0 bases and J 7 bases, leaving 16 bases between the germline ends. Here the CDR3 DNA reads TGTGCCAGCAGCTTAGACCCGGGACCTCGGGAGGAGCAGTACTTC. This codes for CASSLDPGPREEQYF.

This chain joins TRBV20-1 and TRBJ2-7; D remains ambiguous. The CDR3 totals 15 residues. Germline V lookup: CDR1 DFQATT, CDR2 SNEGSKA (reference sequence). Deletions cut 3 bases from V and 1 base from J, with 16 bases between. The CDR3 sequence is CSASNLRRSSYEQYF. The CDR3 DNA is TGCAGTGCTAGTAATCTCCGCCGTAGTTCCTACGAGCAGTACTTC.

The chain joins TRBV9 to TRBJ2-7; TRBD1 might be the D (6 bases). Germline loops: CDR1 SGDLS, CDR2 YYNGEE. Trimming cost V 0 bases and J 2 bases, with 12 bases left between them. There are 15 residues in the CDR3. The CDR3 region has the DNA TGTGCCAGCAGCGTAGATCAGGGGATCACCTACGAGCAGTACTTC. Protein: CASSVDQGITYEQYF.

The chain has TRBV12-3 or TRBV12-4 and TRBJ1-4; no reliable D call. V was clipped by 2 bases and J by 3 bases, with 13 bases between them. This CDR3 has 16 amino acids. The CDR3 DNA reads as TGTGCCAGCAGTTTAATGCTAGGGCAGTCTAATGAAAAACTGTTTTTT. Its protein product is CASSLMLGQSNEKLFF.

This clonotype occurred a few times. The chain is built from TRBV6-9 and TRBJ2-1; D gene uncertain. The CDR3 runs 12 residues. Germline values: CDR1 MNHGY, CDR2 SVAAGI. The V and J ends lost 8 bases and 4 bases respectively, with 9 bases between them. The CDR3 bases are TGTGCCAGCGGGTATTCATACAATGAGCAGTTCTTC. Protein sequence: CASGYSYNEQFF.

V usage is TRBV7-9 and J usage is TRBJ2-7, with D hard to call. This CDR3 spans 14 amino acids. Germline loops: CDR1 SEHNR, CDR2 FQNEAQ (reference sequence). V lost 6 bases and J lost 4, with 16 bases in between. CDR3 coding DNA: TGTGCCAGCAGGCCTCCGCCCCACCATTACGAGCAGTACTTC. Translation: CASRPPPHHYEQYF.

This chain links TRBV6-1 with TRBJ1-5; D is undetermined. This CDR3 is 14 amino acids long. Germline CDR1 reads MNHNS; CDR2 reads SASEGT. The ends were cut back, 6 bases at V and 0 bases at J, with 9 bases in the middle. The CDR3 is CASSDGVSNQPQHF. CDR3 DNA: TGTGCCAGCAGCGACGGGGTTAGCAATCAGCCCCAGCATTTT.

There are a few counts of this clonotype. The chain links TRBV6-1 to TRBJ1-1; a weak D match, TRBD1 (5 bases). There are 14 residues in the CDR3. Germline V lookup: CDR1 MNHNS, CDR2 SASEGT. The V and J ends lost 3 bases and 4 bases respectively, with 12 bases between them. CDR3: CASSDGAMGTEAFF. As DNA, the CDR3 is TGTGCCAGCAGTGACGGGGCGATGGGCACTGAAGCTTTCTTT.

This chain links TRBV19 with TRBJ1-6; the D gene is possibly TRBD1 (5 bases). Germline CDR1 and CDR2: LNHDA and SQIVND (reference sequence). This CDR3 is built from 14 residues. V was cut by 7 bases and J by 10 bases, with 17 bases left in between. The CDR3 coding sequence is TGTGCCAGTAAGGAAGGAGGCCGGGGGTCACCCCTCCACTTT. It encodes CASKEGGRGSPLHF.

The chain employs TRBV20-1 and TRBJ2-7; 7 bases align to TRBD2. From germline, CDR1 is DFQATT and CDR2 SNEGSKA (reference sequence). With V trimmed by 3 bases and J by 4 bases, 9 bases remained unmatched. The CDR3 is 14 amino acids. CDR3 amino acids: CSARVGGRLYEQYF. DNA for the CDR3: TGCAGTGCTAGGGTGGGAGGGCGCCTTTACGAGCAGTACTTC.

This clonotype showed up just a few times. This rearrangement joins TRBV12-3 or TRBV12-4 to TRBJ1-3; D unclear. V lost 8 bases and J lost 1, with 9 bases in between. The length of the CDR3 is 13 residues. The DNA for the CDR3 is TGTGCCAGCGATCGAGTTTCTGGAAACACCATATATTTT. Residues: CASDRVSGNTIYF.

This clonotype was counted many times. This chain uses TRBV6-1 with TRBJ2-2; a possible D gene is TRBD1 (6 bases). This CDR3 contains 15 residues. Germline CDR1 MNHNS, CDR2 SASEGT. Trimming removed 4 bases from V and 3 bases from J, with 12 bases in between. The CDR3 region is CASSATGIHTGELFF. The DNA of the CDR3 is TGTGCCAGCAGTGCTACAGGGATCCACACCGGGGAGCTGTTTTTT.

This clonotype showed up many times. The CDR3 sequence: CASQPLGETQYF. CDR3 nucleotide sequence: TGTGCCAGCCAGCCCTTGGGGGAGACCCAGTACTTC. This chain links TRBV2 with TRBJ2-5; D gene ambiguous. V lost 8 bases to trimming and J lost 5 bases, with 12 bases between them. Per the germline V gene, CDR1 is SNHLY and CDR2 is FYNNEI. CDR3 size: 12 residues.

V gene TRBV4-2 combines with J gene TRBJ2-7, with D possibly TRBD2 on 5 matching bases. This CDR3 is 16 amino acids long. Trimming took 4 bases from V and 0 from J, leaving 16 bases between them. In germline, CDR1 is LGHNA, CDR2 YNFKEQ. The CDR3 loop reads CASSPSFGGSSYEQYF. The CDR3 region has the DNA TGTGCCAGCAGCCCGTCCTTTGGAGGAAGCTCCTACGAGCAGTACTTC.

In this sample, this clonotype turned up many times. The chain recombines TRBV2 with TRBJ1-2; 7 nucleotides align to TRBD1. Germline loops: CDR1 SNHLY, CDR2 FYNNEI. This CDR3 has 14 residues. The junction had 6 bases not matched to a gene; V was cut back by 4 bases and J by 4 bases. CDR3 amino acids: CASSGLRDSYGYTF. CDR3 in DNA: TGTGCCAGCAGTGGCCTCCGGGACAGCTATGGCTACACCTTC.

In its sample, this clonotype was seen once. This chain joins TRBV28 and TRBJ1-5, with TRBD1 matching 7 bases. From germline, CDR1 is MDHEN and CDR2 SYDVKM. J was trimmed by 5 bases and V by 6 bases; bases with no gene match: 7. The CDR3 extends over 14 amino acids. CDR3: CASREAGGDQPQHF. The CDR3, as DNA: TGTGCCAGCAGAGAGGCAGGGGGGGATCAGCCCCAGCATTTT.

This clonotype turned up a few times. Here the CDR3 reads CAWGPGTVHGYTF. The CDR3 DNA reads as TGTGCCTGGGGTCCCGGGACAGTCCATGGCTACACCTTC. This chain joins TRBV30 and TRBJ1-2, with 7 bases fitting TRBD1. Per the germline V gene, CDR1 is GTSNPN and CDR2 is SVGIG (reference sequence). CDR3 length equals 13 residues. Germline trimming cut 5 bases from V and 6 bases from J; bases unmatched to any gene: 9.

This clonotype was observed at least ten times. V usage is TRBV12-3 or TRBV12-4 and J usage is TRBJ2-5; D is possibly TRBD1 or TRBD2 (5 bases each). The CDR3 covers 14 residues. Trimming removed 4 bases at V and 4 bases at J, with 13 bases between. CDR3 loop: CASSSPPGTETQYF. The CDR3 DNA sequence: TGTGCCAGCAGTTCCCCCCCGGGGACAGAGACCCAGTACTTC.

The sample holds many counts of this clonotype. The rearrangement uses TRBV27 and TRBJ1-2; D possibly corresponds to TRBD1 (6 bases). Germline CDR1 MNHEY, CDR2 SMNVEV (reference sequence). Trimming left V 5 bases short and J 4 bases short, with 20 bases between. The CDR3 covers 16 residues. The CDR3 spells CASSPRGGRSGYGYTF. The CDR3 DNA is TGTGCCAGCAGTCCCCGAGGGGGTAGGTCGGGCTATGGCTACACCTTC.

J is TRBJ2-7 and V is TRBV5-1, with 8 bases lining up with TRBD1. The CDR3 consists of 13 residues. The V gene end was trimmed by 4 bases and the J gene end by 5 bases; junction bases not matched to a gene: 5. CDR1 is SGHRS and CDR2 is YFSETQ in the germline V gene. DNA of the CDR3: TGCGCCAGCAGCATTCGGACAGGGCACGAGCAGTACTTC. It codes for CASSIRTGHEQYF.

Many counts were recorded for this clonotype. The J gene is TRBJ1-5, the V gene TRBV28; maybe TRBD1 (5 bases). CDR1 and CDR2 from the germline V gene are MDHEN and SYDVKM. The V end lost 2 bases, the J end lost 5 bases, and 16 bases lay between the germline ends. The CDR3 is 16 residues long. CDR3 DNA: TGTGCCAGCAGTTTAGTTGCAGGGAGCGGCTATCAGCCCCAGCATTTT. This encodes CASSLVAGSGYQPQHF.

As for this clonotype: Sequence at one end of the junction differs from germline and may be a read error. V usage is TRBV20-1 and J usage is TRBJ1-1; D is perhaps TRBD1 (5 bases). The germline CDR1 and CDR2 sequences are DFQATT and SNEGSKA (reference sequence). The CDR3 runs to 14 residues. CDR3 sequence reads: CSTRDGRGYTEAFF. CDR3 nucleotides: TGCAGTACTAGAGATGGGAGGGGTTACACTGAAGCTTTCTTT.

The V and J genes are TRBV20-1 and TRBJ1-3; TRBD1 matches at 7 bases. The CDR3 extends over 12 amino acids. Germline V gene data show CDR1 as DFQATT and CDR2 as SNEGSKA (reference sequence). V shed 4 bases and J 4 bases; nucleotides not matched to a gene: 1. CDR3 DNA sequence: TGCAGTGCTACGGGACAGGGAAACACCATATATTTT. Amino acids: CSATGQGNTIYF.